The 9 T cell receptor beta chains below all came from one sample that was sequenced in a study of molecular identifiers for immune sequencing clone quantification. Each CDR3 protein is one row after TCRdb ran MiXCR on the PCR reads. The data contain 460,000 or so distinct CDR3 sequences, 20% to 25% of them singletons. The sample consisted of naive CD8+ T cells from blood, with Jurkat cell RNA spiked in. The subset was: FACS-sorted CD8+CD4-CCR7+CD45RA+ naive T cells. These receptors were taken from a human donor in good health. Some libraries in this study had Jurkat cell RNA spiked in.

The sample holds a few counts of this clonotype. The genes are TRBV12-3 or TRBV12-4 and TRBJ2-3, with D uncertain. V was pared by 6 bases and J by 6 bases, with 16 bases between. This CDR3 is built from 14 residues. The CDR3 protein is CASSLSGRRDTQYF. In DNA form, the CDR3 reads TGTGCCAGCAGCCTGTCGGGCAGGCGGGATACGCAGTATTTT.

The DNA of the CDR3 is TGCGCCAGCAGCCAAGACATACAGGGGGTCACTGAAGCTTTCTTT. Translating gives CASSQDIQGVTEAFF. The chain carries TRBV4-1 and TRBJ1-1; 8 bases are shared with TRBD1. The ends lost 0 bases at V and 4 bases at J; junction bases unmatched: 4. This CDR3 has 15 amino acids. The V gene's germline CDR1 is MGHRA and CDR2 YSYEKL.

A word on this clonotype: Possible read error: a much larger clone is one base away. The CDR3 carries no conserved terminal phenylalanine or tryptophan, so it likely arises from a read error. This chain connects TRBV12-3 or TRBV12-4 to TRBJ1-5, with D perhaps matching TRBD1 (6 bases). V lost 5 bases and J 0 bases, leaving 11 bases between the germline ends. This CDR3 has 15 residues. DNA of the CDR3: TGTGCCAGCAGTGCCGGGACATATAGCAATCAGCCCCAGCATTGT. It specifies CASSAGTYSNQPQHC.

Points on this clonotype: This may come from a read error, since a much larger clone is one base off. The CDR3 coding sequence is TGTGCCAGTGGTATACTCCTAGCGGGAACCACAGATACGCAGTATTTT. Protein sequence: CASGILLAGTTDTQYF. V is TRBV19 and J is TRBJ2-3; TRBD2 agrees at 9 bases. The CDR3 sequence is 16 residues long. Germline lookup yields CDR1 LNHDA and CDR2 SQIVND (reference sequence). Full variable domain (outside the CDR3, taken from reference TRBV19 and TRBJ2-3): DGGITQSPKYLFRKEGQNVTLSCEQNLNHDAMYWYRQDPGQGLRLIYYSQIVNDFQKGDIAEGYSVSREKKESFPLTVTSAQKNPTAFYLCASGILLAGTTDTQYFGPGTRLTVL.

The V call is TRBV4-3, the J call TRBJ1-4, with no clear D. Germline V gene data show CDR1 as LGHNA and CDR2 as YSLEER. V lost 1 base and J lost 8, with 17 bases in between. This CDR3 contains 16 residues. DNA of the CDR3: TGCGCCAGCAGCCAAGGTCAGATCCTAAGTGGAGAAAAACTGTTTTTT. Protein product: CASSQGQILSGEKLFF.

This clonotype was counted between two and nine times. For the CDR3, the DNA is TGCAGTGCAAGGGGAATAGGACAGGGGCCCTACGAGCAGTACTTC. Amino acid sequence: CSARGIGQGPYEQYF. The chain joins TRBV20-1 to TRBJ2-7, with 9 bases that match TRBD1. V gave up 6 bases and J gave up 2 bases; unmatched junction bases: 11. The CDR3 extends over 15 amino acids. Germline values: CDR1 DFQATT, CDR2 SNEGSKA (reference sequence).

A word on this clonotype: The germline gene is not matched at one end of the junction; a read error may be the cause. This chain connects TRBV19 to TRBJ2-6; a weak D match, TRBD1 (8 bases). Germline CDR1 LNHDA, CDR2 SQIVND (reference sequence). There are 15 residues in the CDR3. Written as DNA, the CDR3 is TGTGCCAGTAGTACCGACAGGGGAGGGGCCAACGTCCTGGCTTTC. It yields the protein CASSTDRGGANVLAF.

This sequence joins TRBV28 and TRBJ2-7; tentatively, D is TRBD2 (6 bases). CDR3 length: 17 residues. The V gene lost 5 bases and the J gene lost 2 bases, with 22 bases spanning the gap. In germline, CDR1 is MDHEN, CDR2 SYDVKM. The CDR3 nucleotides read TGTGCCAGCAGTCCCTCCCGGATCGGGAGACCCCCCTACGAGCAGTACTTC. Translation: CASSPSRIGRPPYEQYF.

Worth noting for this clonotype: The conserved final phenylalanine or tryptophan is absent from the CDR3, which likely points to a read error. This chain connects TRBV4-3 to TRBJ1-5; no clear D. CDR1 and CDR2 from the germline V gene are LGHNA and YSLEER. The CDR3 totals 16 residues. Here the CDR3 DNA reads TGCGCCAGCGGCCAAGATCTTATGGCAGTGAATCAGCCCCAGCATCTT. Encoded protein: CASGQDLMAVNQPQHL.